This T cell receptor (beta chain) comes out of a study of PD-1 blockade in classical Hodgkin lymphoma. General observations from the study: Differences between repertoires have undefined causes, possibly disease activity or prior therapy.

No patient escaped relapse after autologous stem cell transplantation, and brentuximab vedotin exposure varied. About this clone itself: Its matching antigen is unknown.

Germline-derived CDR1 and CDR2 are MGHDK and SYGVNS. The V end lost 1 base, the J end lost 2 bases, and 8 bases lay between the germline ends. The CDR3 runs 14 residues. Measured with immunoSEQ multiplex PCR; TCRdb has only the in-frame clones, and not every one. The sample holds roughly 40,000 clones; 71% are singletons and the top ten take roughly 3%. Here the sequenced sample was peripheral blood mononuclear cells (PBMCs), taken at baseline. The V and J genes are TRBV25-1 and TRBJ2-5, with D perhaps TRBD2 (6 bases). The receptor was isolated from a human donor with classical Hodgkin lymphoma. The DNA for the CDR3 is TGTGCCAGCAGTGAATTTGGACTACAAGAGACCCAGTACTTC. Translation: CASSEFGLQETQYF.